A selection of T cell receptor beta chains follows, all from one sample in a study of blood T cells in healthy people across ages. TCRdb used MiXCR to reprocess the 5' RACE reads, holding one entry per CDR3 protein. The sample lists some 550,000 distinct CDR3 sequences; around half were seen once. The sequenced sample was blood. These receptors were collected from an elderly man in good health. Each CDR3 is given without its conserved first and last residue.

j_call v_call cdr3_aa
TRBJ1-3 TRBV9 ASTTGYSGNTIY
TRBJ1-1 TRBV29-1 SVDYFSGSAGTEAF
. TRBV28 ASSLLQETQF
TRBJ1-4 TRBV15 ATSLGYRGEEKLF
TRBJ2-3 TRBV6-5 ASRNPSTDTQY
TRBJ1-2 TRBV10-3 AIVTGPQTGGYT
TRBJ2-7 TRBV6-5 ASKRQQGAWEQY
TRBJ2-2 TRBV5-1 ASGPTVANTGELF
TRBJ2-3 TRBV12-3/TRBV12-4 ANSSPTSGLADTQY
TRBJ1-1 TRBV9 ASSAGTVNTEAF
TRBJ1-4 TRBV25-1 ASSSGTGGFEKLF
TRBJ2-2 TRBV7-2 ASSRAANTGELF
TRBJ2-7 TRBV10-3 AISGGNTGVYEQY
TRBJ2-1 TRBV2 AGSGGSGIPPIGEQF
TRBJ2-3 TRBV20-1 SASRAGGSTDTQY
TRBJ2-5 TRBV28 ASSFHSARRGTQY
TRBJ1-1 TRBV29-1 SGSRNTEAF
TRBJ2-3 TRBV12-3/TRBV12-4 ASSYYRAGGTDTQY
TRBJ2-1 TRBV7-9 AGGGRTTYNEQF
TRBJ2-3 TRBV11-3 ASSSTTGVDTQY
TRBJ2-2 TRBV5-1 ASAGGANTGELF
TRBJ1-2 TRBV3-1 ASSGRDTTYGYT
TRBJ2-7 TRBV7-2 ASSRAHSTTYEQY
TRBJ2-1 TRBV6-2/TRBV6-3 ASRGTSGKIEQF
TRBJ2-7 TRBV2 ASIPGQPQETYEQY
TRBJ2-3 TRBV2 ASSEALGTDTQY